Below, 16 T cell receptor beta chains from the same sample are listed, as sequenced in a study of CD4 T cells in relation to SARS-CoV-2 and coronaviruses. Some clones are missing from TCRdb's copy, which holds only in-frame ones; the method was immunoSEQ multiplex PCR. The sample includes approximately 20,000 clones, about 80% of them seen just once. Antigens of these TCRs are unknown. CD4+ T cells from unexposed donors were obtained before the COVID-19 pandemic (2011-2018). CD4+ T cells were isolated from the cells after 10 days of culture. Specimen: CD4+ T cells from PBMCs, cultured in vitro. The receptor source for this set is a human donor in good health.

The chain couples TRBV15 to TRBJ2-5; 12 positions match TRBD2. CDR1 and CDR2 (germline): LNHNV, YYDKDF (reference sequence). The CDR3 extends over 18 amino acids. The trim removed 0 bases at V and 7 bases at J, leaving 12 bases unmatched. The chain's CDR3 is CATSRDSGGVTSGGTQYF. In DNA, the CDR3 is TGTGCCACCAGCAGAGATAGCGGCGGGGTGACTAGCGGGGGGACCCAGTACTTC.

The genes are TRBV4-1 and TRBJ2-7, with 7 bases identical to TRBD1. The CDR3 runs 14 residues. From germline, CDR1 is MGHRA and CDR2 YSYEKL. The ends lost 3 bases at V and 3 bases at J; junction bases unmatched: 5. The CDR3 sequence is CASSQAGTVYEQYF. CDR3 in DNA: TGCGCCAGCAGCCAGGCAGGGACAGTCTACGAGCAGTACTTC.

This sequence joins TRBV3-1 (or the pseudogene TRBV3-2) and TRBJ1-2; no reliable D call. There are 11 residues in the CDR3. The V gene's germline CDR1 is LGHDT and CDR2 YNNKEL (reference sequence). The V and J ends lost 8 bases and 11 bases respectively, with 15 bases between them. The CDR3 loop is CASSVGLLYTF. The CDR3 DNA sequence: TGTGCCAGCTCGGTTGGGTTGCTGTACACCTTC.

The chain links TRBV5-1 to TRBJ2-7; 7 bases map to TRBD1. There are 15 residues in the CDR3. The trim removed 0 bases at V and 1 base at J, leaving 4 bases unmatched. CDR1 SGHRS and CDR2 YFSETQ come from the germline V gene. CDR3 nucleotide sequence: TGCGCCAGCAGCTTGGGACAGGGAGAATCCTACGAGCAGTACTTC. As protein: CASSLGQGESYEQYF.

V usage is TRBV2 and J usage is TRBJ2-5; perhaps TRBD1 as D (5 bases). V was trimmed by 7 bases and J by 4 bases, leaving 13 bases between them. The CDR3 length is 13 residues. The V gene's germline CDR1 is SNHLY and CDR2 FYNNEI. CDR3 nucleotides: TGTGCCAGCACTCAGGAAACAGGAGAGACCCAGTACTTC. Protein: CASTQETGETQYF.

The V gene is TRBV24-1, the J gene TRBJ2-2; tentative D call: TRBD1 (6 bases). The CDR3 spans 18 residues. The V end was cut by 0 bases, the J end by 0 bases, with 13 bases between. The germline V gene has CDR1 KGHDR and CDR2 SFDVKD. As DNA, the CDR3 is TGTGCCACCAGTGATTTGAGGACAGCTAATCCGAACACCGGGGAGCTGTTTTTT. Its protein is CATSDLRTANPNTGELFF.

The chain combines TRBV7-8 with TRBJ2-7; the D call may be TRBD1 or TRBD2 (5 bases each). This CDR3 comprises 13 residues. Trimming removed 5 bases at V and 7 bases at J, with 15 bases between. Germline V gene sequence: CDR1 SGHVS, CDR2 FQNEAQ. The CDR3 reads CASSPRGGREQYF. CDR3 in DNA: TGTGCCAGCAGCCCACGGGGCGGCCGGGAGCAGTACTTC.

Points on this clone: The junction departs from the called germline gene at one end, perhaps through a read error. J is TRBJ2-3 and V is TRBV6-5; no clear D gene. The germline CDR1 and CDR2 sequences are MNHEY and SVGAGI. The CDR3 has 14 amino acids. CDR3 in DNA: TGTGCCTGCAGACTGGGAATCGACACAGATACGCAGTATTTT. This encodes CACRLGIDTDTQYF.

CDR3 sequence: CASSLGSSYNEQFF. CDR3 nucleotides: TGTGCCAGCAGTTTAGGGAGCTCCTACAATGAGCAGTTCTTC. The gene calls are TRBV6-5 and TRBJ2-1; TRBD2 might be the D (5 bases). The CDR3 runs to 14 residues. Germline CDR1 MNHEY, CDR2 SVGAGI. Between the trimmed V and J ends, which lost 4 bases and 0 bases, there was a span of 7 bases.

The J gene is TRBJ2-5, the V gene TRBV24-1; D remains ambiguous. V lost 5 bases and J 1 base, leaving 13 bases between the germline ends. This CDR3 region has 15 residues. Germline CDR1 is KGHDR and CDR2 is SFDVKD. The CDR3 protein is CATSANPLGQETQYF. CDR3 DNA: TGTGCCACCAGTGCTAACCCGTTAGGCCAAGAGACCCAGTACTTC.

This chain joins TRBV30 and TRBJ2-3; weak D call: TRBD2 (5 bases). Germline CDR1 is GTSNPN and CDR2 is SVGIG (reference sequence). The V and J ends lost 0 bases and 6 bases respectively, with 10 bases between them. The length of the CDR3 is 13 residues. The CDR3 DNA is TGTGCCTGGAGTGTACGGGGTGGGGATACGCAGTATTTT. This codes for CAWSVRGGDTQYF.

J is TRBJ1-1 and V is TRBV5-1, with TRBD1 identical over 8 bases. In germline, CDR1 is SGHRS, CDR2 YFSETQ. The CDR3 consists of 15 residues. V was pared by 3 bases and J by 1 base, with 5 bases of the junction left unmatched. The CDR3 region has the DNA TGCGCCAGCAGCTGGGGCACAGGGGGGAACACTGAAGCTTTCTTT. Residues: CASSWGTGGNTEAFF.

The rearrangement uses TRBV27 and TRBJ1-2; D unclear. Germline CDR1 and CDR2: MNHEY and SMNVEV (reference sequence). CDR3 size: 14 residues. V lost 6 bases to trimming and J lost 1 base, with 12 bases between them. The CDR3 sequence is CASRLTEVNYGYTF. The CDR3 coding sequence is TGTGCCAGCAGATTAACAGAGGTTAACTATGGCTACACCTTC.

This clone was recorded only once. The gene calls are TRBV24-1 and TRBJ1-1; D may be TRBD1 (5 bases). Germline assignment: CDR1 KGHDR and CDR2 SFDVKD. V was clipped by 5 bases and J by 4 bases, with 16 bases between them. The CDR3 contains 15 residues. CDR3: CATSGLRGGRTEAFF. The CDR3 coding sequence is TGTGCCACCAGTGGTCTCCGGGGGGGACGCACTGAAGCTTTCTTT.

CDR3 in DNA: TGTGCCAGCAGCTTGGCGTCCGACAGGGGTTTGGGCTACACCTTC. Amino acid sequence: CASSLASDRGLGYTF. The chain recombines TRBV5-5 with TRBJ1-2; 8 nucleotides line up with TRBD1. The germline CDR1 and CDR2 sequences are SGHKS and YYEKEE (reference sequence). CDR3 length equals 15 residues. The ends lost 0 bases at V and 8 bases at J; junction bases unmatched: 9.

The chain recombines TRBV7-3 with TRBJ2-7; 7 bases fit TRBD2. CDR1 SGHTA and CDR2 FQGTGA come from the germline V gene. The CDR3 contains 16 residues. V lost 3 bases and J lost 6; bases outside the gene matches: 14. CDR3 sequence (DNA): TGTGCCAGCAGCTTGGGGGTACTAGCGCCCCGGAGCGAGCAGTACTTC. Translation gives CASSLGVLAPRSEQYF. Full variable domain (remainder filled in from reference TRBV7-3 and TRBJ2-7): GAGVSQTPSNKVTEKGKYVELRCDPISGHTALYWYRQSLGQGPEFLIYFQGTGAADDSGLPNDRFFAVRPEGSVSTLKIQRTERGDSAVYLCASSLGVLAPRSEQYFGPGTRLTVT.